This T cell receptor (beta chain) was identified in a study of blood T cell repertoires in COVID-19. Whole-study context: T cells, B-cell-depleted T cells, or PBMCs supplied cDNA or gDNA.

Original processing methods: Estimated nucleated cell counts came from reference gene primer amplification. The protocol was immunoSEQ multiplex PCR, while the TCRdb copy is restricted to in-frame clones and leaves out a portion. The V and J calls and the clone size are those of that table, but D and trimming were determined from the DNA. The data hold about 120,000 clones, with approximately 71% observed a single time. The origin of this receptor is a human donor in a cohort sampled during active COVID-19. Sequenced sample: peripheral blood.

The CDR3, as DNA: TGTGCCAGCAGGGAGGACTCCTCCAGCTCCTACAATGAGCAGTTCTTC. Encoded protein: CASREDSSSSYNEQFF. This chain connects TRBV2 to TRBJ2-1; possible D gene TRBD2, 5 bases. Germline CDR1 is SNHLY and CDR2 is FYNNEI. The CDR3 is made up of 16 amino acids. The V end was cut by 6 bases, the J end by 0 bases, with 15 bases between. Variable domain in full (rest from reference TRBV2 and TRBJ2-1): EPEVTQTPSHQVTQMGQEVILRCVPISNHLYFYWYRQILGQKVEFLVSFYNNEISEKSEIFDDQFSVERPDGSNFTLKIRSTKLEDSAMYFCASREDSSSSYNEQFFGPGTRLTVL.